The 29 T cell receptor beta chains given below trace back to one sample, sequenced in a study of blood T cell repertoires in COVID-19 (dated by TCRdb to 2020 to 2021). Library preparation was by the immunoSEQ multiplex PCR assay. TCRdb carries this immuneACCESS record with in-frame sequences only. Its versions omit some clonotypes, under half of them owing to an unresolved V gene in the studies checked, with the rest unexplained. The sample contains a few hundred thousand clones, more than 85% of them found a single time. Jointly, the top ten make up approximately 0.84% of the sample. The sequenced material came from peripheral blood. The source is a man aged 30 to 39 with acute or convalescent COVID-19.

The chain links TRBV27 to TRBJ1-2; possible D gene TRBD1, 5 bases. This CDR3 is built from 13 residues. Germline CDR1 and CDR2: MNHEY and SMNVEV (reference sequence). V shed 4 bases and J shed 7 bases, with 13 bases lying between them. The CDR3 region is CASSSRQKGGYTF. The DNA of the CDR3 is TGTGCCAGCAGTTCCCGACAGAAAGGTGGCTACACCTTC.

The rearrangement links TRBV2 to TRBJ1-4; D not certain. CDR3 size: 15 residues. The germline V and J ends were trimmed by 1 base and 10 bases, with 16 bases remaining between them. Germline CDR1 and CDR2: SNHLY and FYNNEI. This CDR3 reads CASSEVVADRGKLFF. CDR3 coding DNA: TGTGCCAGCAGTGAAGTGGTGGCTGACCGGGGAAAACTGTTTTTT.

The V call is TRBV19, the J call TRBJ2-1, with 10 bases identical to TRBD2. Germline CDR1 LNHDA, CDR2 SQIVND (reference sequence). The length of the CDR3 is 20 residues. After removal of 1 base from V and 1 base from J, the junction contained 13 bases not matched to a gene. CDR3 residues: CASSIGRGLGAGGSYNEQFF. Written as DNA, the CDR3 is TGTGCCAGTAGTATAGGTCGGGGGCTAGGAGCGGGAGGGTCCTACAATGAGCAGTTCTTC.

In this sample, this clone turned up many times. The CDR3 nucleotides are TGTGCCAGCAGTTACTCGCTAGCGGGGGTCTCCTACGAGCAGTACTTC. It encodes CASSYSLAGVSYEQYF. The chain uses TRBV6-2 or TRBV6-3 and TRBJ2-7; 10 nucleotides align to TRBD2. This CDR3 has 16 residues. Per the germline V gene, CDR1 is MNHEY and CDR2 is SVGEGT. V lost 0 bases and J lost 0; bases outside the gene matches: 2.

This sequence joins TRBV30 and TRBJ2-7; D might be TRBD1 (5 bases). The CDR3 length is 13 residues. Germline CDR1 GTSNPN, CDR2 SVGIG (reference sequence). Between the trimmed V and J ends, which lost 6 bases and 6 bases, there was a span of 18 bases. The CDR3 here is CACSGNVVSEQYF. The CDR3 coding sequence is TGTGCCTGCTCAGGGAATGTGGTTTCCGAGCAGTACTTC. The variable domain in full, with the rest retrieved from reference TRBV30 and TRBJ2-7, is SQTIHQWPATLVQPVGSPLSLECTVEGTSNPNLYWYRQAAGRGLQLLFYSVGIGQISSEVPQNLSASRPQDRQFILSSKKLLLSDSGFYLCACSGNVVSEQYFGPGTRLTVT.

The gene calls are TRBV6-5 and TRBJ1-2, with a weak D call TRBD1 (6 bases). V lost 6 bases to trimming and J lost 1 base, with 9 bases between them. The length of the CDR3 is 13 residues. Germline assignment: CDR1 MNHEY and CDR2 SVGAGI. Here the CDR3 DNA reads TGTGCCAGCAGCCTGGACAGTAACTATGGCTACACCTTC. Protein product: CASSLDSNYGYTF.

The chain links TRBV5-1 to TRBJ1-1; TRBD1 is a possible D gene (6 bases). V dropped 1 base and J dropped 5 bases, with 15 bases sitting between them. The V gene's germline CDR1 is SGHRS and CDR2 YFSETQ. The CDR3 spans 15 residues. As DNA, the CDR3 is TGCGCCAGCAGCTTGTGGGTGGGGCAGGGGACTGAAGCTTTCTTT. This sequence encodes CASSLWVGQGTEAFF.

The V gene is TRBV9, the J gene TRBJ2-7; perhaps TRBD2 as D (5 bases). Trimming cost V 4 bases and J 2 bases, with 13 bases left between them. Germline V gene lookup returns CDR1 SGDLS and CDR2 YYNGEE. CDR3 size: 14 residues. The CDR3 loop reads CASSPQAGPYEQYF. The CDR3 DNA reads TGTGCCAGCAGCCCCCAGGCGGGCCCCTACGAGCAGTACTTC.

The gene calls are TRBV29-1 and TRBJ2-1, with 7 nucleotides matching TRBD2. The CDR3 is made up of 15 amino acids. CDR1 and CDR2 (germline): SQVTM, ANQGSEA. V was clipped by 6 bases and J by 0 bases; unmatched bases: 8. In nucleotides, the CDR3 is TGCAGCGTGTCGACTAGCCCAAGCTCCTACAATGAGCAGTTCTTC. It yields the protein CSVSTSPSSYNEQFF.

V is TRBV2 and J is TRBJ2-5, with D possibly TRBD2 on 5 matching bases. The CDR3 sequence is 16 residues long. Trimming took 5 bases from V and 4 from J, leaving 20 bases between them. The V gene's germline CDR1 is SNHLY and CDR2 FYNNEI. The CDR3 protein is CASSPDQTSSGETQYF. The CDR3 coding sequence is TGTGCCAGCAGTCCGGACCAAACTAGTTCGGGAGAGACCCAGTACTTC. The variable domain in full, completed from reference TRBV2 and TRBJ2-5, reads EPEVTQTPSHQVTQMGQEVILRCVPISNHLYFYWYRQILGQKVEFLVSFYNNEISEKSEIFDDQFSVERPDGSNFTLKIRSTKLEDSAMYFCASSPDQTSSGETQYFGPGTRLLVL.

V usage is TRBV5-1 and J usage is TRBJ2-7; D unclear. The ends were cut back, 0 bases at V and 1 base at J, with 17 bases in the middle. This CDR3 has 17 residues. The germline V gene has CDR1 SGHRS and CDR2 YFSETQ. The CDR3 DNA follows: TGCGCCAGCAGCTTGGCTGTCAGGTCTCCAACTTCCTACGAGCAGTACTTC. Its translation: CASSLAVRSPTSYEQYF.

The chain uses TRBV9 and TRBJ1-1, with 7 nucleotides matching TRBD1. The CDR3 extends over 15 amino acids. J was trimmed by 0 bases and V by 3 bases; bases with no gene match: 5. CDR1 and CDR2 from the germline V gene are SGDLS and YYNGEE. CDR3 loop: CASSAEGGMNTEAFF. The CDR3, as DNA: TGTGCCAGCAGCGCCGAAGGGGGCATGAACACTGAAGCTTTCTTT.

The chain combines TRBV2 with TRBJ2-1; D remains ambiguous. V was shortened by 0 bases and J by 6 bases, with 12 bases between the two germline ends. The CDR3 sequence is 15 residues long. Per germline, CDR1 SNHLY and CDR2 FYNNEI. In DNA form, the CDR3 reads TGTGCCAGCAGTGAAGCAAGCCTCTCATTCAATGAGCAGTTCTTC. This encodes CASSEASLSFNEQFF. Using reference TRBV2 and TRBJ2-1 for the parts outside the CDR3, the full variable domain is EPEVTQTPSHQVTQMGQEVILRCVPISNHLYFYWYRQILGQKVEFLVSFYNNEISEKSEIFDDQFSVERPDGSNFTLKIRSTKLEDSAMYFCASSEASLSFNEQFFGPGTRLTVL.

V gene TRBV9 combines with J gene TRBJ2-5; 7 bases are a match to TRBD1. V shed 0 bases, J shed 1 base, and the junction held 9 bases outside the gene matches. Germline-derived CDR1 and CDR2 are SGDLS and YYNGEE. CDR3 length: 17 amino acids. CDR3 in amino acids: CASSVAISGTVQETQYF. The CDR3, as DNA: TGTGCCAGCAGCGTAGCGATATCCGGGACAGTCCAAGAGACCCAGTACTTC.

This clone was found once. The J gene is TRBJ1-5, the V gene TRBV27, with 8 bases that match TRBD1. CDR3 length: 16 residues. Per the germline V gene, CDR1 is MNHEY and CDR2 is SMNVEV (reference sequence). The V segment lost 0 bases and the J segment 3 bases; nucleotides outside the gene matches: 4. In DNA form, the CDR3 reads TGTGCCAGCAGTTTATCGACAGGGGCGACCAATCAGCCCCAGCATTTT. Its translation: CASSLSTGATNQPQHF.

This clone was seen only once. As DNA, the CDR3 is TGTGCCAGCAGGGAGGGGCCCACTGAAGCTTTCTTT. Its translation is CASREGPTEAFF. This chain links TRBV2 with TRBJ1-1; D is possibly TRBD1 (5 bases). Germline V gene sequence: CDR1 SNHLY, CDR2 FYNNEI. The CDR3 totals 12 residues. V was clipped by 6 bases and J by 4 bases, with 9 bases between them. The full variable domain, its missing parts supplied by reference TRBV2 and TRBJ1-1, is EPEVTQTPSHQVTQMGQEVILRCVPISNHLYFYWYRQILGQKVEFLVSFYNNEISEKSEIFDDQFSVERPDGSNFTLKIRSTKLEDSAMYFCASREGPTEAFFGQGTRLTVV.

In DNA, the CDR3 is TGTGCCAGCAGTCCAAGGGGGAGCAATCAGCCCCAGCATTTT. This codes for CASSPRGSNQPQHF. The chain is built from TRBV6-5 and TRBJ1-5, with D possibly matching TRBD1 (6 bases). The CDR3 sequence is 14 residues long. Per germline, CDR1 MNHEY and CDR2 SVGAGI. V lost 5 bases to trimming and J lost 1 base, with 9 bases between them.

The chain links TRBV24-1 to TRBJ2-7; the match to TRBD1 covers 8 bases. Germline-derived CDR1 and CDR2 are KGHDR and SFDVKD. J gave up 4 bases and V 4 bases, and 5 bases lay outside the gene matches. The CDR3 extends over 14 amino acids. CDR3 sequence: CATSEGQGLYEQYF. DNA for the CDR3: TGTGCCACCAGTGAAGGACAGGGCCTTTACGAGCAGTACTTC.

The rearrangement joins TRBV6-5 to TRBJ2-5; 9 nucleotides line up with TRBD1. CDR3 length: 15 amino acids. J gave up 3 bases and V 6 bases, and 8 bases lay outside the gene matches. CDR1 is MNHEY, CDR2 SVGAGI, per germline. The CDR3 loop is CASSRNRGLKETQYF. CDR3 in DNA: TGTGCCAGCAGCCGGAACAGGGGGCTCAAAGAGACCCAGTACTTC.

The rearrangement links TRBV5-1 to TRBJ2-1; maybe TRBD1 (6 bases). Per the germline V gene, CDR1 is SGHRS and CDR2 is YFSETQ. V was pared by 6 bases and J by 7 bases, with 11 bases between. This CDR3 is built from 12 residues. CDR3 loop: CASTIRGNEQFF. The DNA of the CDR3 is TGCGCCAGCACCATCAGGGGTAATGAGCAGTTCTTC. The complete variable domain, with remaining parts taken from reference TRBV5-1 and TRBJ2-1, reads KAGVTQTPRYLIKTRGQQVTLSCSPISGHRSVSWYQQTPGQGLQFLFEYFSETQRNKGNFPGRFSGRQFSNSRSEMNVSTLELGDSALYLCASTIRGNEQFFGPGTRLTVL.

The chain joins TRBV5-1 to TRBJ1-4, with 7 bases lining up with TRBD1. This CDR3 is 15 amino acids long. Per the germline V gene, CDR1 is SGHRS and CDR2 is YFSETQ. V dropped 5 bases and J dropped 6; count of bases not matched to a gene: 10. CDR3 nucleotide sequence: TGCGCCAGCAGGACGGGGACAGTGGCTGATGAAAAACTGTTTTTT. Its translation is CASRTGTVADEKLFF.

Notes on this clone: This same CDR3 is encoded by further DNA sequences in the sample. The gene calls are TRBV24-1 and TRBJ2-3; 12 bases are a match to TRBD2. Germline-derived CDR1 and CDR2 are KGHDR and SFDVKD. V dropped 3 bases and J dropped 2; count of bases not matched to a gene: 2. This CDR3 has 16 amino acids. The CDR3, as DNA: TGTGCCACCAGTGATGGGACTAGCGGGTTCACAGATACGCAGTATTTT. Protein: CATSDGTSGFTDTQYF.

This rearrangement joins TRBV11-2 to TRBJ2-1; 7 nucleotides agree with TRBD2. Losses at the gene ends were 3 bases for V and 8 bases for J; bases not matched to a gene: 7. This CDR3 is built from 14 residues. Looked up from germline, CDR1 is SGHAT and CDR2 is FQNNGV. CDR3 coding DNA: TGTGCCAGCAGCTTTGGACTAGTGAGCGATGAGCAGTTCTTC. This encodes CASSFGLVSDEQFF. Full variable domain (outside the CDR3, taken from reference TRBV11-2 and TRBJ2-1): EAGVAQSPRYKIIEKRQSVAFWCNPISGHATLYWYQQILGQGPKLLIQFQNNGVVDDSQLPKDRFSAERLKGVDSTLKIQPAKLEDSAVYLCASSFGLVSDEQFFGPGTRLTVL.

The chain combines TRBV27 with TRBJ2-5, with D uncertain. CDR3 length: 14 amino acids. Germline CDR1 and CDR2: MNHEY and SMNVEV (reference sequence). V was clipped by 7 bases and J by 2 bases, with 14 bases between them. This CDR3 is CASKVVGGQETQYF. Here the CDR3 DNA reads TGTGCCAGCAAAGTGGTCGGCGGTCAAGAGACCCAGTACTTC.

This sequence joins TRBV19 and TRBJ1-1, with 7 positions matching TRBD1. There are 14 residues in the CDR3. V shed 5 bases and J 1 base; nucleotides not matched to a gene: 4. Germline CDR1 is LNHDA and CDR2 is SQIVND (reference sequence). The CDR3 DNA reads TGTGCCAGTAGTGTCAGGGGGTGGAACACTGAAGCTTTCTTT. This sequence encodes CASSVRGWNTEAFF.

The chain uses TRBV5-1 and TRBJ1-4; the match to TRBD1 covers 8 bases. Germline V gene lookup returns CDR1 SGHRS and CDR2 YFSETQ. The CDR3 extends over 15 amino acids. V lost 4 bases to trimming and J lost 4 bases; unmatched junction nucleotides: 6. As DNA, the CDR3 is TGCGCCAGCAGCCGTGACAGGGGTCTTAATGAAAAACTGTTTTTT. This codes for CASSRDRGLNEKLFF.

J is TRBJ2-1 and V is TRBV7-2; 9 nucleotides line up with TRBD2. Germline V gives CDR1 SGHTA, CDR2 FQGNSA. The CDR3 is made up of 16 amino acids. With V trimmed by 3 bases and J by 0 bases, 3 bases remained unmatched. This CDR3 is CASSFAGGSSYNEQFF. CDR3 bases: TGTGCCAGCAGCTTTGCGGGGGGGTCCTCCTACAATGAGCAGTTCTTC. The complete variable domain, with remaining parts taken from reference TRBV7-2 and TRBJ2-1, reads GAGVSQSPSNKVTEKGKDVELRCDPISGHTALYWYRQSLGQGLEFLIYFQGNSAPDKSGLPSDRFSAERTGGSVSTLTIQRTQQEDSAVYLCASSFAGGSSYNEQFFGPGTRLTVL.

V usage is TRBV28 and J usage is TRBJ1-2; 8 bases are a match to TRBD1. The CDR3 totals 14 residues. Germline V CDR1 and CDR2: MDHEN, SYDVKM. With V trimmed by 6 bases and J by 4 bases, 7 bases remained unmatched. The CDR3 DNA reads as TGTGCCAGCAGAATTCAAACAGGGGGCTATGGCTACACCTTC. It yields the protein CASRIQTGGYGYTF.

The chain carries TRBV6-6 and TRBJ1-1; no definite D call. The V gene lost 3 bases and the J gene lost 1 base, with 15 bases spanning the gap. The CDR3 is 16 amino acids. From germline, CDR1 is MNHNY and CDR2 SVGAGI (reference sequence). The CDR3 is CASSYKLRGGNTEAFF. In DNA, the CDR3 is TGTGCCAGCAGTTATAAGTTGAGAGGAGGGAACACTGAAGCTTTCTTT.